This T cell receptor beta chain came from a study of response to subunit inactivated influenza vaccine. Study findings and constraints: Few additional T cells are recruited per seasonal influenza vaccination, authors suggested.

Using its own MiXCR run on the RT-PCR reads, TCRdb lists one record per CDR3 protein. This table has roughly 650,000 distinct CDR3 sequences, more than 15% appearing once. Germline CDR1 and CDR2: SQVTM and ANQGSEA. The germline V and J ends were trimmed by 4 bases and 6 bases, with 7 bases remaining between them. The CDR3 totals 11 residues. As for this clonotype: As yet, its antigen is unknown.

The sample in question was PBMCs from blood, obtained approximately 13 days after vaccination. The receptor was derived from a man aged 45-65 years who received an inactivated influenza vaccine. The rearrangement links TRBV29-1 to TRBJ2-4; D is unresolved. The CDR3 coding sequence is TGCAGCGTTGCTACTGGAAACATTCAGTACTTC. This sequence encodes CSVATGNIQYF.